This entry concerns a single T cell receptor (beta chain). This specimen belongs to a study of blood T cell repertoires in COVID-19. Study-level background: From the United States, Italy and Spain came samples of acute and convalescent COVID-19. T cells, B-cell-depleted T cells, or PBMCs supplied cDNA or gDNA.

Original methodology: Nucleated cell counts were estimated from reference gene primer amplification. Method: immunoSEQ multiplex PCR; TCRdb's copy keeps in-frame clones and lacks some. V, J and clone size reflect that table, while D and trimming were determined from the DNA. The sample carries about 63,000 clones, approximately 79% recorded once. The CDR3 spans 13 residues. V was cut by 0 bases and J by 6 bases, with 10 bases left in between. Germline loops: CDR1 SGHRS, CDR2 YFSETQ. The rearrangement joins TRBV5-1 to TRBJ2-7; D gene unclear. The clonotype comes from a human donor in a cohort sampled during active COVID-19. Material: peripheral blood. This chain's CDR3 is CASSLGRSAEQYF. The CDR3 nucleotides read TGCGCCAGCAGCTTGGGTCGGTCCGCCGAGCAGTACTTC.